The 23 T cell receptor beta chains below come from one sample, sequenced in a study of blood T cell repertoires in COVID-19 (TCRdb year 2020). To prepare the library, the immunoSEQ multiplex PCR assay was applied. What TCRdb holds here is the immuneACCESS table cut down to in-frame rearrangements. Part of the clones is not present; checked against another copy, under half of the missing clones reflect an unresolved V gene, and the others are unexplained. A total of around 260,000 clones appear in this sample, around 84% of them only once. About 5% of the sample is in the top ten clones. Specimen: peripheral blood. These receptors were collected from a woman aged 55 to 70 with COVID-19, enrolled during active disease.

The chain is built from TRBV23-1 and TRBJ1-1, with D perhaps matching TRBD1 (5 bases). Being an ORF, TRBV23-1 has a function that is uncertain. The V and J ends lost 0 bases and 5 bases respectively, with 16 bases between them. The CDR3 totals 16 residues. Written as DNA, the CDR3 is TGCGCCAGCAGTCAATCGTCGCGCGGGGCAGTTACTGAAGCTTTCTTT. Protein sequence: CASSQSSRGAVTEAFF.

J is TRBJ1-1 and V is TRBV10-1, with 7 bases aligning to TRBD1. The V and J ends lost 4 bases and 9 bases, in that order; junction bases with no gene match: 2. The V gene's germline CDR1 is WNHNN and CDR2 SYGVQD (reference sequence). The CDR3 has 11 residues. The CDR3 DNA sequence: TGCGCCAGCAGTGGGACAGGTAAAGCTTTCTTT. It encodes CASSGTGKAFF.

CDR3 protein: CASRLAGGHEQFF. CDR3 DNA: TGCGCCAGCAGACTAGCGGGAGGACATGAGCAGTTCTTC. The V and J genes are TRBV10-2 and TRBJ2-1; 12 bases are shared with TRBD2. This CDR3 has 13 residues. The germline gives CDR1 WSHSY, CDR2 SAAADI. V shed 6 bases and J 8 bases; nucleotides not matched to a gene: 2.

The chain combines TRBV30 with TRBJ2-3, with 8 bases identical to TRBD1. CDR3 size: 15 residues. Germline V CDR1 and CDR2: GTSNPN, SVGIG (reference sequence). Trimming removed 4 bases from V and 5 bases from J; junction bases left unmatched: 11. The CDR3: CAWNSGQGLEDTQYF. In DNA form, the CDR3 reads TGTGCCTGGAACTCTGGACAGGGCTTAGAAGATACGCAGTATTTT.

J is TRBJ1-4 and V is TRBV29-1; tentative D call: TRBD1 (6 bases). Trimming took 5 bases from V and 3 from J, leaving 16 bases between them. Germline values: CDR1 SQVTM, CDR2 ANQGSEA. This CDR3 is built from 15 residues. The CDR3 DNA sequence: TGCAGCGTTAGCCCTGGCAGGGGCTCTAATGAAAAACTGTTTTTT. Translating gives CSVSPGRGSNEKLFF.

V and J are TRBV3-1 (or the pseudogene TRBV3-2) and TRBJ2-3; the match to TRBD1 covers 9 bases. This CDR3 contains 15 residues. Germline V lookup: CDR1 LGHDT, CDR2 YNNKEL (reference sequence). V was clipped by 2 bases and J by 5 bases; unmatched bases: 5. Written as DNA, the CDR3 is TGTGCCAGCAGCCAATCGGGACAGGGATTAGATACGCAGTATTTT. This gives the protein CASSQSGQGLDTQYF.

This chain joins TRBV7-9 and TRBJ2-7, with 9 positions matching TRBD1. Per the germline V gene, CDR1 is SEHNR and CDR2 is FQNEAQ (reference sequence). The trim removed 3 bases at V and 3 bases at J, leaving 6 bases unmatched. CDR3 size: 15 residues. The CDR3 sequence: CASSLSGTGYYEQYF. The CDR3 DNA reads TGTGCCAGCAGCTTGTCCGGGACAGGGTACTACGAGCAGTACTTC.

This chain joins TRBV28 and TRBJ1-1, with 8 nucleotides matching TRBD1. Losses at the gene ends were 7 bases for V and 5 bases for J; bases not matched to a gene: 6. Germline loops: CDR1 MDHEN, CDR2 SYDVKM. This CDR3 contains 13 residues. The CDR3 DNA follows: TGTGCCAGCATGGTGACAGGGGTTACTGAAGCTTTCTTT. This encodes CASMVTGVTEAFF.

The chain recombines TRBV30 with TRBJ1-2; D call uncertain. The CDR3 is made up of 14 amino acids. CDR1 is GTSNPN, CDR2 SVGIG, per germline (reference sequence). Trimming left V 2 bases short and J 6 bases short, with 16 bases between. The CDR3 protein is CAWSLEFMGNGYTF. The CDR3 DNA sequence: TGTGCCTGGAGTCTAGAGTTCATGGGTAATGGCTACACCTTC.

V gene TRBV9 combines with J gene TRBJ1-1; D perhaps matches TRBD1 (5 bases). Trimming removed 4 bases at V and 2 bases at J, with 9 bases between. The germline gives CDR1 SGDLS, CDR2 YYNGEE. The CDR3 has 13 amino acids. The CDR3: CASSMTDNTEAFF. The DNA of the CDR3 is TGTGCCAGCAGCATGACAGATAACACTGAAGCTTTCTTT.

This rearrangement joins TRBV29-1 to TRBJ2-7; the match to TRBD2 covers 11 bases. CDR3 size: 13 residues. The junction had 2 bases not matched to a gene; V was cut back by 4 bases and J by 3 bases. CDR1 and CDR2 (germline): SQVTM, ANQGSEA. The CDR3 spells CSVVGTSGYEQYF. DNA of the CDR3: TGCAGCGTTGTAGGGACTAGCGGCTACGAGCAGTACTTC.

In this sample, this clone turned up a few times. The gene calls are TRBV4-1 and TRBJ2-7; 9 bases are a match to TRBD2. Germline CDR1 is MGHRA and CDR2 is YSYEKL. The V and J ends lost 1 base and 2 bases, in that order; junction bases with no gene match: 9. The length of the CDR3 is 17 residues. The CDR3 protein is CASSQVPLAGTPYEQYF. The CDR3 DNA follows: TGCGCCAGCAGCCAAGTTCCCCTAGCGGGAACCCCCTACGAGCAGTACTTC.

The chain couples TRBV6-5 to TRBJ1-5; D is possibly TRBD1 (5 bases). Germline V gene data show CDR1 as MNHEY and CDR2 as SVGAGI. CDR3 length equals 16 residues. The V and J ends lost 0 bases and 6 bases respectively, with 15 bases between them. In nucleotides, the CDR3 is TGTGCCAGCAGTTACTCGAATCAGGGTATTGGTCAGCCCCAGCATTTT. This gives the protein CASSYSNQGIGQPQHF.

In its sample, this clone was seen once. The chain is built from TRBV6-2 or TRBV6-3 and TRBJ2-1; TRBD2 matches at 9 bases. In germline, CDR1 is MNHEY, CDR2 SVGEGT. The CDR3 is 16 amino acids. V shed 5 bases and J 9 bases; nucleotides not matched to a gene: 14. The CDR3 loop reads CASSRLSGSEKPEQFF. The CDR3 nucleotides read TGTGCCAGCAGTCGTCTTAGCGGGAGCGAGAAGCCTGAGCAGTTCTTC.

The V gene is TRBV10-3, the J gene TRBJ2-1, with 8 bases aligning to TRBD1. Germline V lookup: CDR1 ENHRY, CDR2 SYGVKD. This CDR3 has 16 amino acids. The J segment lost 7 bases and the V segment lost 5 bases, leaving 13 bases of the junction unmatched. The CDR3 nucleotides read TGTGCCATCAGTTTGGGACAGGTTGAATTTGGGAATGAGCAGTTCTTC. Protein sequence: CAISLGQVEFGNEQFF.

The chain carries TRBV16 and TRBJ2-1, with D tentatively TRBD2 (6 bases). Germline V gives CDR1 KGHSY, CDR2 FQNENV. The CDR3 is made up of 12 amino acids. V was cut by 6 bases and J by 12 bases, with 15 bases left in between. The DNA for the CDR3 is TGTGCCAGCAGTCTCGAGCGGGTTATGCAGTTCTTC. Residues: CASSLERVMQFF.

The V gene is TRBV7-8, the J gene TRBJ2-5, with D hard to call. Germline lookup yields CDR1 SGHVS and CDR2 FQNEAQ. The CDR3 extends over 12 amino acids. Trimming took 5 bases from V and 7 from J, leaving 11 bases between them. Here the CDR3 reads CASSQAMWTQYF. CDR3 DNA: TGTGCCAGCAGCCAAGCTATGTGGACCCAGTACTTC.

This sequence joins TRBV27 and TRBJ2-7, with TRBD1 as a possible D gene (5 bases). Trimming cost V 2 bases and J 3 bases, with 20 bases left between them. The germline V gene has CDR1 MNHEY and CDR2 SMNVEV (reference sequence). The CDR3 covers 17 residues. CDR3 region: CASSLVAGPGYVYEQYF. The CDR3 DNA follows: TGTGCCAGCAGTTTAGTGGCAGGCCCAGGGTATGTCTACGAGCAGTACTTC.

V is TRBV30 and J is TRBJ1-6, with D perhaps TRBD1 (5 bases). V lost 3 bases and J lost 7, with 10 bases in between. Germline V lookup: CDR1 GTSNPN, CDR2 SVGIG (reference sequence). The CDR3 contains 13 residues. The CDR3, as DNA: TGTGCCTGGAGACAGGCGATGAATTCACCCCTCCACTTT. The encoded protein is CAWRQAMNSPLHF. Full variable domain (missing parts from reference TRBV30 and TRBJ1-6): SQTIHQWPATLVQPVGSPLSLECTVEGTSNPNLYWYRQAAGRGLQLLFYSVGIGQISSEVPQNLSASRPQDRQFILSSKKLLLSDSGFYLCAWRQAMNSPLHFGNGTRLTVT.

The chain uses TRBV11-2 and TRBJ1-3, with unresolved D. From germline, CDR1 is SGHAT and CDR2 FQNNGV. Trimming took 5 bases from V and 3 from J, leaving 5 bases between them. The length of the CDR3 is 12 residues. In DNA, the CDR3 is TGTGCCAGCAGCGTTCTTGGAAACACCATATATTTT. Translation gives CASSVLGNTIYF. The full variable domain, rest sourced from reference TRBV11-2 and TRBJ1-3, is EAGVAQSPRYKIIEKRQSVAFWCNPISGHATLYWYQQILGQGPKLLIQFQNNGVVDDSQLPKDRFSAERLKGVDSTLKIQPAKLEDSAVYLCASSVLGNTIYFGEGSWLTVV.

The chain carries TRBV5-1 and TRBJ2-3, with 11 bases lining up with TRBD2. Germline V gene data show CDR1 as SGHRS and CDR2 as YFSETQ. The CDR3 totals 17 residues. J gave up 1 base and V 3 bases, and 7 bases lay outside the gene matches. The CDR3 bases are TGCGCCAGCAGCTCTCTCATGGGACTAGCGGGCACAGATACGCAGTATTTT. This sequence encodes CASSSLMGLAGTDTQYF.

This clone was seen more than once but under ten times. CDR3 coding DNA: TGTGCCAGCAGCAAACACTACGAGCAGTACTTC. The encoded protein is CASSKHYEQYF. The rearrangement links TRBV12-3 or TRBV12-4 to TRBJ2-7; D not resolved. V lost 6 bases, J lost 3 bases, and 6 bases lay in between. This CDR3 comprises 11 residues.

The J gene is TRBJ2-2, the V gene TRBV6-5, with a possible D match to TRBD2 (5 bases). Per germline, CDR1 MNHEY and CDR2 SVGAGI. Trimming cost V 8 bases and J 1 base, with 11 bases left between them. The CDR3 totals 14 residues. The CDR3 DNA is TGTGCCAGCGGGCGCGGAGGGAACACCGGGGAGCTGTTTTTT. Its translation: CASGRGGNTGELFF.